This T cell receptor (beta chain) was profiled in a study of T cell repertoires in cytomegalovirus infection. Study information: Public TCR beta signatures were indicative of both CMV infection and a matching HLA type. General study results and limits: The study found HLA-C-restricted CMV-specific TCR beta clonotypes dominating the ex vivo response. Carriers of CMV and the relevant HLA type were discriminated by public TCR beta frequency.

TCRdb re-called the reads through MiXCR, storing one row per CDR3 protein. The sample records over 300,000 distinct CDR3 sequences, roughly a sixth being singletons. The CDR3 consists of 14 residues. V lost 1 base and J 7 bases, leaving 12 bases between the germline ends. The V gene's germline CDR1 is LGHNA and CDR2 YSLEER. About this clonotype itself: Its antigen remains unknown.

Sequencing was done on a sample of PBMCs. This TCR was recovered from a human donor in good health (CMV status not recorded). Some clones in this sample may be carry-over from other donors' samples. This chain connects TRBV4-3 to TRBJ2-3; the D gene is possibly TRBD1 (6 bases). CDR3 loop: CASSQGTVANTQYF. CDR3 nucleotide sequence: TGCGCCAGCAGCCAAGGGACAGTGGCTAATACGCAGTATTTT.